Listed below are T cell receptor beta chains from one sample, sequenced in a study of sequential checkpoint blockade in melanoma. Using immunoSEQ multiplex PCR, the repertoire was profiled, and TCRdb retains in-frame clones only, with some absent. The sample yields about 9,600 clones, roughly a quarter seen once. Material: tumor tissue (inferred from file names), obtained from a patient given nivolumab and ipilimumab in sequence. These receptors were taken from a human donor with melanoma. CDR3s include the opening cysteine and the closing phenylalanine or tryptophan. A D gene is named only where the DNA matches it firmly. Clone size is shown for a subset of rows, as once, few, many or a class of expanded clone.

cdr3_nt cdr3_aa clone_size d_call j_call v_call cdr3_length
TGTGCCAGCAGCTTTGTAGCGGGGGGGCGAGAGACCCAGTACTTC CASSFVAGGRETQYF many TRBD2 TRBJ2-5 TRBV11-3 15
TGTGCCAGTAGTAACCAGCGGGGAACCTACGAGCAGTACTTC CASSNQRGTYEQYF . TRBD2 TRBJ2-7 TRBV19 14
TGTGCCAGCAGCGCGGGCCCGGACTTTCCCTACGAGCAGTACTTC CASSAGPDFPYEQYF . . TRBJ2-7 TRBV9 15
TGTGCCAGCAGCTTAGACAGGGGAGATTACAATGAGCAGTTCTTC CASSLDRGDYNEQFF . . TRBJ2-1 TRBV11-3 15
TGCGCCAGCAGTAAGGACAGGGTTTGGGGGAGGATGAACACTGAAGCTTTCTTT CASSKDRVWGRMNTEAFF . TRBD1 TRBJ1-1 TRBV10-2 18
TGCAGCGCCGGAAAAGGGGGGGCGGATGAAAAACTGTTTTTT CSAGKGGADEKLFF . . TRBJ1-4 TRBV29-1 14
TGTGCCAGCAGCTTGTTCCCCCAGAGCTCCTACAATGAGCAGTTCTTC CASSLFPQSSYNEQFF . . TRBJ2-1 TRBV11-3 16
TGTGCCAGCGAGGTTTTTTCGAGCTCTGGAAACACCATATATTTT CASEVFSSSGNTIYF . . TRBJ1-3 TRBV6-8 15
TGCGCCAGCAGCGCGGGACAGGGAGACACCGGGGAGCTGTTTTTT CASSAGQGDTGELFF . TRBD1 TRBJ2-2 TRBV5-1 15
TGTGCCAGCACCACAGGGTATAGCAATCAGCCCCAGCATTTT CASTTGYSNQPQHF few . TRBJ1-5 TRBV6-8 14
TGTGCCAGCAGCCGAACCGGGGGGCTGAACACCATATATTTT CASSRTGGLNTIYF few . TRBJ1-3 TRBV9 14
TGTGCCAGCAGCTTAAGGACAGCGAACACTGAAGCTTTCTTT CASSLRTANTEAFF many . TRBJ1-1 TRBV11-3 14
TGCGCCAGCAGTGAAGGACAGACCTACGAGCAGTACTTC CASSEGQTYEQYF . . TRBJ2-7 TRBV10-2 13
TGTGCCAGCACCTACGGGAGGGGGGGAAGGGAGCTGTTTTTT CASTYGRGGRELFF . TRBD2 TRBJ2-2 TRBV6-8 14
TGCGCCAGCAGCTTGGACAGGGGGCGCGGAGAGACCCAGTACTTC CASSLDRGRGETQYF medium-sized TRBD1 TRBJ2-5 TRBV5-1 15
TGCGCCAGCAGCTTGGGGCCAGGGGGCGATAGAAACACCATATATTTT CASSLGPGGDRNTIYF few TRBD1 TRBJ1-3 TRBV5-1 16
TGTGCCAGCAGGTGGACAGGGTCCTACGAGCAGTACTTC CASRWTGSYEQYF . TRBD1 TRBJ2-7 TRBV28 13
TGTGCTAGTGGTTACTTAACGGACGGGGCGCTCGTTGCCACTGAAGCTTTCTTT CASGYLTDGALVATEAFF . . TRBJ1-1 TRBV12-5 18
TGTGCCAGCAGCTTACGGAGTAGCACAGATACGCAGTATTTT CASSLRSSTDTQYF . . TRBJ2-3 TRBV11-3 14
TGTGCCAGCAGTGAAGGCAGGGAAGGGGGAAGGCCCCTCCACTTT CASSEGREGGRPLHF many . TRBJ1-6 TRBV2 15
TGTGCCAGCAGCCAAGTGACTGGGGCAGATACGCAGTATTTT CASSQVTGADTQYF few . TRBJ2-3 TRBV11-3 14
TGTGCCAGCGGAGATGGGGTCTCCTATGGCTACACCTTC CASGDGVSYGYTF few . TRBJ1-2 TRBV7-1 13
TGCGCCAGCAGTGAGCTAGCGGGAAACACCGGGGAGCTGTTTTTT CASSELAGNTGELFF . TRBD2 TRBJ2-2 TRBV10-2 15
TGTGCCAGCAGCTTAGATGGTGAGGGTGGACGCACTGAAGCTTTCTTT CASSLDGEGGRTEAFF medium-sized . TRBJ1-1 TRBV11-3 16
TGTGCCAGCAGGGAATTACCTCCGGGCCCTGCCCTCAATGAGCAGTTCTTC CASRELPPGPALNEQFF . . TRBJ2-1 TRBV6-8 17
TGTGCCAGTAGTACTGGGACGGGGTGGGTCTCGGATACGCAGTATTTT CASSTGTGWVSDTQYF . . TRBJ2-3 TRBV19 16
TGCGCCAGCAGTGAGTGGGACAGAAAAGCTTTCTTT CASSEWDRKAFF . TRBD1 TRBJ1-1 TRBV10-2 12
TGTGCCAGTAGCCAGAGGGGAACAGGGAATAGCAATCAGCCCCAGCATTTT CASSQRGTGNSNQPQHF . . TRBJ1-5 TRBV19 17
TGTGCCAGCAGCTTGACAACCCGAGACAATGAAAAACTGTTTTTT CASSLTTRDNEKLFF many . TRBJ1-4 TRBV11-3 15
TGTGCCAGCAGTTTCGGGGGCCGGGGGACCCAGTACTTC CASSFGGRGTQYF few . TRBJ2-5 TRBV28 13
TGCGCCAGCAGCTTGGTTGCGCCGAACACCGGGGAGCTGTTTTTT CASSLVAPNTGELFF . . TRBJ2-2 TRBV5-1 15
TGTGCCAGCAGCCCAAAGGGGACCGTTCCAGAAGCTTTCTTT CASSPKGTVPEAFF . . TRBJ1-1 TRBV11-3 14
TGCGCCAGCAGCTTGGGACAGGGGGACTATAGCAATCAGCCCCAGCATTTT CASSLGQGDYSNQPQHF . TRBD1 TRBJ1-5 TRBV5-1 17
TGTGCCAGCAGCTTTCAGACAGGGTTCACTGAAGCTTTCTTT CASSFQTGFTEAFF many TRBD1 TRBJ1-1 TRBV11-3 14
TGTGCCAGCAGTTACGACTGGGAGTCGAATCAGCCCCAGCATTTT CASSYDWESNQPQHF . . TRBJ1-5 TRBV6-8 15
TGTGCCAGCTCACGTCGACGGGACTCACCCCTCCACTTT CASSRRRDSPLHF . . TRBJ1-6 TRBV18 13
TGTGCCAGCGTCCTCGAGGGCTATCTTTCCTACAATGAGCAGTTCTTC CASVLEGYLSYNEQFF many . TRBJ2-1 TRBV11-3 16
TGTGCCAGCCGTCGGGGTTGGGAAAAACTGTTTTTT CASRRGWEKLFF medium-sized . TRBJ1-4 TRBV6-8 12
TGTGCCAGTAGGGACGGACAGGGGAGAACTGAAGCTTTCTTT CASRDGQGRTEAFF . TRBD1 TRBJ1-1 TRBV19 14
TGTGCCAGCAGCTCGGGACAGGGGGCCGGCAAAAACATTCAGTACTTC CASSSGQGAGKNIQYF many TRBD1 TRBJ2-4 TRBV11-3 16
TGTGCCAGCAGTTTACCCATCAGGACAGGGAAGTATGGCTACACCTTC CASSLPIRTGKYGYTF . TRBD1 TRBJ1-2 TRBV28 16
TGTGCCAGCTCATCGGGACAGAGCTCCTACAATGAGCAGTTCTTC CASSSGQSSYNEQFF . TRBD1 TRBJ2-1 TRBV18 15
TGTGCCAGCGGGTGGGGGGCATATACTGAAGCTTTCTTT CASGWGAYTEAFF . . TRBJ1-1 TRBV6-8 13
TGTGCCAGCAGCTCCACTCGGGGTACAGATACGCAGTATTTT CASSSTRGTDTQYF . . TRBJ2-3 TRBV7-6 14
TGCAGTACTGAAGGGGACTTCTCTAAGGATGAGCAGTTCTTC CSTEGDFSKDEQFF few . TRBJ2-1 TRBV29-1 14